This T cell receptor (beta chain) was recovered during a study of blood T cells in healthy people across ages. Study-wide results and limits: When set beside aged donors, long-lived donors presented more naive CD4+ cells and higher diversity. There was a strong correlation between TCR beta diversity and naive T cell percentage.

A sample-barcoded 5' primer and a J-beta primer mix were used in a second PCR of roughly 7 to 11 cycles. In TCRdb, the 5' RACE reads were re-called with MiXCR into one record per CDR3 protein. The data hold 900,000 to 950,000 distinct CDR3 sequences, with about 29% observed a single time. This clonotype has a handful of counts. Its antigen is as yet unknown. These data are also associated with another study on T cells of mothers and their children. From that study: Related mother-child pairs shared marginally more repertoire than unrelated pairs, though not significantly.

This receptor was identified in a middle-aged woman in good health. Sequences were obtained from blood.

The chain's CDR3 is CASSPWRTSSYNEQFF. DNA of the CDR3: TGTGCCAGCAGCCCCTGGAGGACAAGCTCCTACAATGAGCAGTTCTTC. The genes are TRBV11-2 and TRBJ2-1; D possibly matches TRBD1 or TRBD2 (5 bases each). Trimming took 5 bases from V and 0 from J, leaving 14 bases between them. Per the germline V gene, CDR1 is SGHAT and CDR2 is FQNNGV. The CDR3 consists of 16 residues.